This TCR beta chain stems from a study of identical twins. This clonotype has at least ten counts. Its specificity is not known. Per the germline V gene, CDR1 is DFQATT and CDR2 is SNEGSKA (reference sequence). Deletions cut 5 bases from V and 0 bases from J, with 13 bases between. The CDR3 consists of 14 residues. TCRdb analysed the 5' RACE reads with MiXCR anew, one entry per CDR3 protein. Of some 560,000 distinct CDR3 sequences in the sample, 9.6% are singletons; the top ten hold approximately 3%. The study's findings and limits: Where beta out-of-frame sequences were concerned, excess twin sharing was weaker. Shared out-of-frame alpha sequences (those common to twins) showed excess low generation probability. The analysis was cross-sectional rather than longitudinal within donors. The authors noted that invariant MAIT and iNKT cells could partly confound zero-insertion analyses.

Another study also made use of these data, one on yellow fever vaccine responses in identical twins.

The sequenced sample was PBMCs. The chain recombines TRBV20-1 with TRBJ1-1; TRBD1 is a possible D gene (5 bases). The sequence came from a woman between 18 and 30 years old in good health. The CDR3 sequence is CSAGTRVMNTEAFF. CDR3 DNA: TGCAGTGCTGGAACCAGGGTAATGAACACTGAAGCTTTCTTT.